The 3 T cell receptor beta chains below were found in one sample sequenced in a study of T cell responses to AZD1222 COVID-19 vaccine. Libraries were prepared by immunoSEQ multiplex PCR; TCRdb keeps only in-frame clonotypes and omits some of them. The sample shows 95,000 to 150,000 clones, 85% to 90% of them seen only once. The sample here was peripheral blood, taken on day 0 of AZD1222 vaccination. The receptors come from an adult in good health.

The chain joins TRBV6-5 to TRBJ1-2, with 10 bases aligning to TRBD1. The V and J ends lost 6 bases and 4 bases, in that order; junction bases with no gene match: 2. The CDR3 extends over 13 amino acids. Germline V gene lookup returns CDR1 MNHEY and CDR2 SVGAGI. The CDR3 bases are TGTGCCAGCAGGACAGGGGGCGGCTATGGCTACACCTTC. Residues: CASRTGGGYGYTF.

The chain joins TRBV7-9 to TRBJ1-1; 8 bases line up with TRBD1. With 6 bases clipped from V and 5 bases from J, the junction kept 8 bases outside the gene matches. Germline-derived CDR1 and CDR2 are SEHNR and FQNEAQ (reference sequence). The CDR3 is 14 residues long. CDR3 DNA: TGTGCCAGCAGTCCAGGACAGGGCGGAACTGAAGCTTTCTTT. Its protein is CASSPGQGGTEAFF.

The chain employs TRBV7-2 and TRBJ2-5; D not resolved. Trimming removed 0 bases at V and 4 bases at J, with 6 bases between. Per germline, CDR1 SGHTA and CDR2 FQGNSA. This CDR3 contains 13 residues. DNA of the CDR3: TGTGCCAGCAGCTTAGCAGATGGAGAGACCCAGTACTTC. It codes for CASSLADGETQYF.